A single sample is the source of the 14 T cell receptor beta chains below, sequenced in a study of blood T cells in healthy people across ages. A J-beta primer mix and a sample-barcoded 5' primer were used in a second PCR of roughly 6 to 11 cycles. TCRdb redid the calling of the 5' RACE reads with MiXCR, one entry per CDR3 protein. This table holds roughly 680,000 distinct CDR3 sequences, approximately 49% found once. The sample consisted of blood. These receptors were obtained from a woman aged 60-75 years in good health.

The rearrangement links TRBV6-2 or TRBV6-3 to TRBJ2-5, with 8 nucleotides matching TRBD2. Trimming took 5 bases from V and 2 from J; bases not matched to a gene: 19. In germline, CDR1 is MNHEY, CDR2 SVGEGT. The CDR3 sequence is 19 residues long. The CDR3 reads CASSPRLPSGLVGQETQYF. The CDR3 DNA sequence: TGTGCCAGCAGTCCCCGTCTTCCATCGGGACTAGTGGGGCAAGAGACCCAGTACTTC.

This clonotype was detected only a few times. V usage is TRBV20-1 and J usage is TRBJ2-3, with D maybe TRBD1 (5 bases). Trimming removed 0 bases from V and 1 base from J, with 20 bases in between. Germline V gene data show CDR1 as DFQATT and CDR2 as SNEGSKA (reference sequence). This CDR3 contains 18 residues. CDR3 bases: TGCAGTGCTAGAGATCTGACAGAATACCCTTACGGCACAGATACGCAGTATTTT. Translated, it gives CSARDLTEYPYGTDTQYF.

This clonotype has a handful of counts. V is TRBV28 and J is TRBJ2-3; 13 nucleotides match TRBD2. The germline V gene has CDR1 MDHEN and CDR2 SYDVKM. Trimming at V came to 7 bases and at J to 7 bases, leaving 8 bases not matched to a gene. There are 15 residues in the CDR3. The CDR3 loop is CASILAGGPENTQYF. The CDR3 DNA reads TGTGCCAGCATACTAGCGGGAGGGCCGGAAAATACGCAGTATTTT.

Turning to this clonotype: At one end, the junction sequence differs from germline, possibly due to a read error. The chain recombines TRBV7-9 with TRBJ1-2; D gene ambiguous. Germline assignment: CDR1 SEHNR and CDR2 FQNEAQ (reference sequence). CDR3 length equals 14 residues. The CDR3 loop reads CACSYRGRGYGYTF. The CDR3 nucleotides are TGTGCCTGCAGCTACAGAGGGAGAGGCTATGGCTACACCTTC.

This rearrangement joins TRBV5-1 to TRBJ2-1; the match to TRBD2 covers 12 bases. The CDR3 runs to 15 residues. Looked up from germline, CDR1 is SGHRS and CDR2 is YFSETQ. The V segment lost 2 bases and the J segment 7 bases; nucleotides outside the gene matches: 4. This CDR3 is CASSFQTSGRNEQFF. CDR3 nucleotides: TGCGCCAGCAGCTTTCAGACTAGCGGGAGAAATGAGCAGTTCTTC. Supplemented by reference TRBV5-1 and TRBJ2-1, the full variable domain reads KAGVTQTPRYLIKTRGQQVTLSCSPISGHRSVSWYQQTPGQGLQFLFEYFSETQRNKGNFPGRFSGRQFSNSRSEMNVSTLELGDSALYLCASSFQTSGRNEQFFGPGTRLTVL.

The V call is TRBV5-1, the J call TRBJ2-5; the match to TRBD2 covers 8 bases. The J call may be wrong; the DNA end is better matched by TRBJ2-7. CDR3 length: 15 amino acids. CDR1 and CDR2 from the germline V gene are SGHRS and YFSETQ. The CDR3 nucleotides read TGCGCCAGCAGCTTAGGAACTAGCGGAGACTACGAGCAGTACTTC. Its protein product is CASSLGTSGDYEQYF.

The chain is built from TRBV7-6 and TRBJ2-2; D call uncertain. Germline CDR1 reads SGHVS; CDR2 reads FNYEAQ. The ends were cut back, 1 base at V and 6 bases at J, with 9 bases in the middle. There are 14 residues in the CDR3. CDR3 sequence (DNA): TGTGCCAGCAGCTTAGAGGGCTCCCCCGGGGAGCTGTTTTTT. It is translated as CASSLEGSPGELFF. Based on the CDR3 plus reference TRBV7-6 and TRBJ2-2, the full variable domain is GAGVSQSPRYKVTKRGQDVALRCDPISGHVSLYWYRQALGQGPEFLTYFNYEAQQDKSGLPNDRFSAERPEGSISTLTIQRTEQRDSAMYRCASSLEGSPGELFFGEGSRLTVL.

The chain employs TRBV29-1 and TRBJ2-1; 15 bases agree with TRBD2. The V gene end was trimmed by 7 bases and the J gene end by 0 bases; junction bases not matched to a gene: 10. Germline V gene lookup returns CDR1 SQVTM and CDR2 ANQGSEA. The CDR3 sequence is 18 residues long. The DNA for the CDR3 is TGCAGCGCCCTAGGACTAGCGGGAGGGTCCAGCTCCTACAATGAGCAGTTCTTC. Translation gives CSALGLAGGSSSYNEQFF.

V and J are TRBV11-2 and TRBJ2-7, with TRBD2 matching over 12 bases. V gave up 7 bases and J gave up 7 bases; unmatched junction bases: 20. Looked up from germline, CDR1 is SGHAT and CDR2 is FQNNGV. The CDR3 is 18 residues long. The CDR3 DNA is TGTGCCAGCAATAAAGGGTGGGTCCGACTAGCGGGAGTTAATGAGCAGTACTTC. This encodes CASNKGWVRLAGVNEQYF.

This clonotype was found a few times. This chain joins TRBV24-1 and TRBJ2-1; TRBD1 matches at 10 bases. The CDR3 covers 15 residues. Unmatched junction bases numbered 10, after V lost 7 bases and J lost 8 bases. Germline-derived CDR1 and CDR2 are KGHDR and SFDVKD. The CDR3: CATSGGQGPRDEQFF. As DNA, the CDR3 is TGTGCCACCAGCGGGGGACAGGGGCCAAGGGATGAGCAGTTCTTC.

This clonotype occurred a few times. The chain uses TRBV7-2 and TRBJ1-2; a possible D gene is TRBD1 (6 bases). This CDR3 has 14 amino acids. The V end lost 2 bases, the J end lost 7 bases, and 14 bases lay between the germline ends. In germline, CDR1 is SGHTA, CDR2 FQGNSA. CDR3 nucleotide sequence: TGTGCCAGCAGCTTACTCACACAGGGTGGTGGCTACACCTTC. Protein sequence: CASSLLTQGGGYTF.

V usage is TRBV6-6 and J usage is TRBJ2-4, with D perhaps matching TRBD2 (6 bases). The end of the DNA fits TRBJ2-7 better, so the J call may be wrong. Per germline, CDR1 MNHNY and CDR2 SVGAGI (reference sequence). The CDR3 has 16 amino acids. CDR3 coding DNA: TGTGCCAGCAGGGGTGGGCTCGGAGGGAGGCACTACGAGCAGTACTTC. It translates to CASRGGLGGRHYEQYF.

The chain carries TRBV7-2 and TRBJ2-5; 9 nucleotides match TRBD2. Germline trimming cut 5 bases from V and 5 bases from J; bases unmatched to any gene: 12. CDR1 and CDR2 from the germline V gene are SGHTA and FQGNSA. This CDR3 region has 16 residues. In DNA form, the CDR3 reads TGTGCCAGCAGCGATAATAGCGGGAGCGGCGGGGAGACCCAGTACTTC. Its protein product is CASSDNSGSGGETQYF.

This chain uses TRBV4-1 with TRBJ2-7, with D perhaps matching TRBD2 (6 bases). The CDR3 has 16 residues. Trimming took 2 bases from V and 3 from J, leaving 17 bases between them. Germline-derived CDR1 and CDR2 are MGHRA and YSYEKL. CDR3: CASSQYGGAALYEQYF. In DNA form, the CDR3 reads TGCGCCAGCAGCCAATACGGCGGGGCTGCTCTCTACGAGCAGTACTTC.